The 14 T cell receptor beta chains listed next were all sequenced from one sample in a study of blood T cell repertoires in COVID-19. TCRdb's table, derived via immunoSEQ multiplex PCR, lists solely in-frame clones and lacks some. The sample lists 100,000 or so clones; 75% to 95% were seen once. Specimen: peripheral blood. The receptors here all came from a woman between 50 and 59 years old in a cohort sampled during active COVID-19.

V is TRBV9 and J is TRBJ2-7, with 8 bases lining up with TRBD2. From germline, CDR1 is SGDLS and CDR2 YYNGEE. The trim removed 0 bases at V and 1 base at J, leaving 3 bases unmatched. There are 15 residues in the CDR3. In DNA, the CDR3 is TGTGCCAGCAGCGTAGGCCCTAGCGGGTCCTACGAGCAGTACTTC. This codes for CASSVGPSGSYEQYF.

V and J are TRBV7-9 and TRBJ1-1; TRBD1 matches at 7 bases. The CDR3 extends over 14 amino acids. The germline gives CDR1 SEHNR, CDR2 FQNEAQ (reference sequence). With 6 bases clipped from V and 1 base from J, the junction kept 5 bases outside the gene matches. CDR3 coding DNA: TGTGCCAGCAGGGCGCAGGGGGGGAACACTGAAGCTTTCTTT. As protein: CASRAQGGNTEAFF.

The chain combines TRBV5-4 with TRBJ2-6; D is unresolved. Germline V lookup: CDR1 SGHNT, CDR2 YYREEE (reference sequence). The CDR3 extends over 16 amino acids. The V and J ends lost 3 bases and 2 bases respectively, with 12 bases between them. CDR3 bases: TGTGCCAGCAGCTCCCGAATGCAGGCTGGGGCCAACGTCCTGACTTTC. This gives the protein CASSSRMQAGANVLTF.

The rearrangement joins TRBV3-1 (or the pseudogene TRBV3-2) to TRBJ2-5, with 8 bases matching TRBD2. Germline values: CDR1 LGHDT, CDR2 YNNKEL (reference sequence). The ends lost 2 bases at V and 4 bases at J; junction bases unmatched: 9. The CDR3 is 16 amino acids. CDR3 loop: CASSQRKTGGGETQYF. The CDR3 region has the DNA TGTGCCAGCAGCCAAAGGAAAACGGGAGGGGGAGAGACCCAGTACTTC.

The chain links TRBV21-1 to TRBJ2-1; the table calls TRBD2, which could not be checked here. TRBV21-1 is an annotated pseudogene. This CDR3 has 18 residues. The CDR3 DNA sequence: TGTGCCAGCAGCAAAGTTGGGACTACGCGGGCTGCGTACAATGAGCAGTTCTTC. Protein: CASSKVGTTRAAYNEQFF.

This rearrangement joins TRBV7-2 to TRBJ2-5; D is ambiguous. The CDR3 spans 13 residues. The V end lost 1 base, the J end lost 4 bases, and 7 bases lay between the germline ends. Germline V gene data show CDR1 as SGHTA and CDR2 as FQGNSA. The CDR3 bases are TGTGCCAGCAGCTTAGTTGCGTTAGAGACCCAGTACTTC. Amino acid sequence: CASSLVALETQYF.

DNA of the CDR3: TGCGCCAGCAGCTTGTTAGGGGGGGGCGTGGAGACCCAGTACTTC. It translates to CASSLLGGGVETQYF. This rearrangement joins TRBV5-1 to TRBJ2-5, with TRBD2 as a possible D gene (7 bases). Trimming removed 1 base at V and 5 bases at J, with 15 bases between. CDR1 and CDR2 (germline): SGHRS, YFSETQ. CDR3 length: 15 amino acids.

The chain uses TRBV7-9 and TRBJ1-1; TRBD1 matches at 7 bases. V gave up 5 bases and J gave up 6 bases; unmatched junction bases: 3. CDR3 size: 12 residues. Germline CDR1 is SEHNR and CDR2 is FQNEAQ (reference sequence). The CDR3 DNA reads as TGTGCCAGCAGCCAGACAGGGTCTGAAGCTTTCTTT. Translation: CASSQTGSEAFF.

V is TRBV2 and J is TRBJ2-7; 13 bases map to TRBD2. The CDR3 spans 14 residues. V trimming: 6 bases; J trimming: 4 bases; junction bases outside the gene matches: 3. Germline assignment: CDR1 SNHLY and CDR2 FYNNEI. CDR3 in DNA: TGTGCCAGCAGACTAGCGGGGGGGAGTTACGAGCAGTACTTC. As protein: CASRLAGGSYEQYF.

The CDR3 DNA reads TGTGCCAGCAAACCGGGACAGGAGAACACCGGGGAGCTGTTTTTT. Its protein product is CASKPGQENTGELFF. This rearrangement joins TRBV6-6 to TRBJ2-2; 8 bases are a match to TRBD1. V trimming: 7 bases; J trimming: 1 base; junction bases outside the gene matches: 5. CDR3 length: 15 amino acids. Germline CDR1 reads MNHNY; CDR2 reads SVGAGI (reference sequence).

This clone occurred once. The V and J genes are TRBV28 and TRBJ1-1; D is perhaps TRBD1 (5 bases). V gave up 10 bases and J gave up 0 bases, with 12 bases separating them. CDR3 length: 13 amino acids. Germline V gene sequence: CDR1 MDHEN, CDR2 SYDVKM. The CDR3 coding sequence is TGTGCCATTCGAAGGGGTTTGAACACTGAAGCTTTCTTT. It encodes CAIRRGLNTEAFF.

This chain uses TRBV30 with TRBJ1-5, with D tentatively TRBD1 (5 bases). From germline, CDR1 is GTSNPN and CDR2 SVGIG (reference sequence). The CDR3 is 14 residues long. Trimming took 2 bases from V and 4 from J, leaving 12 bases between them. The DNA of the CDR3 is TGTGCCTGGAGTAATGGTGGGGGGAATCAGCCCCAGCATTTT. Its protein is CAWSNGGGNQPQHF.

V usage is TRBV27 and J usage is TRBJ2-7; possibly TRBD2 for D (6 bases). V shed 4 bases and J shed 2 bases, with 12 bases lying between them. The CDR3 length is 14 residues. The germline V gene encodes CDR1 MNHEY and CDR2 SMNVEV (reference sequence). The CDR3 spells CASSSRLVPYEQYF. CDR3 sequence (DNA): TGTGCCAGCAGTTCAAGACTAGTACCCTACGAGCAGTACTTC.

V gene TRBV30 combines with J gene TRBJ1-2; the match to TRBD1 covers 9 bases. V was clipped by 2 bases and J by 5 bases; unmatched bases: 3. Germline CDR1 reads GTSNPN; CDR2 reads SVGIG (reference sequence). CDR3 length: 13 amino acids. CDR3 in amino acids: CAWSPQGAYGYTF. The CDR3 coding sequence is TGTGCCTGGAGTCCACAGGGGGCATATGGCTACACCTTC.